This TCR beta chain was retrieved from a study of control samples from healthy donors and cancer patients. Sequencing used immunoSEQ multiplex PCR; TCRdb keeps in-frame clones, though not all of them. The repertoire holds roughly 38,000 clones, with 80% to 95% as singletons. From germline, CDR1 is MNHEY and CDR2 SVGAGI. CDR3 size: 12 residues. V lost 2 bases, J lost 6 bases, and 7 bases lay in between. Sequencing was done on a sample of blood. This TCR derives from a woman in her 50s in good health. The chain uses TRBV6-5 and TRBJ1-1; a possible D gene is TRBD1 (5 bases). CDR3: CASSYRGAEAFF. The DNA of the CDR3 is TGTGCCAGCAGTTACCGGGGGGCTGAAGCTTTCTTT.